The clone carrying this TCR beta chain has at least ten counts. As yet, its antigen is unknown. Diagnoses used clinical symptoms, serum thyroxine and TRAb, thyroid ultrasound and orbital computed tomography. The data stem from a study of T cells in Graves' hyperthyroidism and ophthalmopathy. Study in general: Upon initial diagnosis and before any treatment, peripheral blood was collected.

Regarding the study as a whole: Using 13 V-J features, a model discriminated ophthalmopathy from stable hyperthyroidism. Among clonotypes expanded in thyroid above 0.001, most were also found in blood.

It was RNA transcripts that yielded the amplified TCR beta CDR3 regions. An initial round of RT-PCR targeting the TCR CDR3 relied on the HTBI primer set. TCRdb re-derived calls from the multiplex PCR reads in MiXCR, one entry per CDR3 protein. Of 300,000 to 450,000 distinct CDR3 sequences listed, over 11% are singletons. Germline loops: CDR1 MNHEY, CDR2 SMNVEV (reference sequence). V was clipped by 2 bases and J by 1 base, with 9 bases between them. The CDR3 runs to 15 residues. The chain couples TRBV27 to TRBJ2-1; D is undetermined. This clonotype was sampled from a woman aged 60-70 years with Graves' hyperthyroidism. Sample: blood. The CDR3 here is CASSLLLGSYNEQFF. DNA for the CDR3: TGTGCCAGCAGTTTACTCCTGGGTTCCTACAATGAGCAGTTCTTC.